Following are 6 T cell receptor beta chains from one sample sequenced in a study of T cells in localized non-small cell lung cancer. The table came from immunoSEQ multiplex PCR; TCRdb's copy has only in-frame clones and leaves some out. The table lists roughly 48,000 clones, about 80% of them singletons, with about 15% in the top ten. The sequencing here drew on peripheral blood, taken before any cancer treatment. The receptor set was obtained from a man between 40 and 70 years old with stage I squamous cell lung carcinoma.

V and J are TRBV4-3 and TRBJ2-3; possibly TRBD2 for D (6 bases). The CDR3 is made up of 15 amino acids. Germline V gives CDR1 LGHNA, CDR2 YSLEER. Trimming stripped 1 base from V and 2 bases from J, with 10 bases between. The CDR3 sequence: CASSQGLEATDTQYF. The CDR3 DNA reads as TGCGCCAGCAGCCAAGGACTAGAGGCCACAGATACGCAGTATTTT.

This clone was recorded once. The chain employs TRBV6-5 and TRBJ1-1; 7 bases fit TRBD1. V shed 5 bases, J shed 9 bases, and the junction held 6 bases outside the gene matches. The CDR3 is 12 amino acids. From germline, CDR1 is MNHEY and CDR2 SVGAGI. The CDR3 region has the DNA TGTGCCAGCAGTGACAGGGTCGAAAAAGCTTTCTTT. Protein sequence: CASSDRVEKAFF.

J is TRBJ2-3 and V is TRBV5-5; 9 nucleotides match TRBD2. The germline V gene has CDR1 SGHKS and CDR2 YYEKEE (reference sequence). V dropped 4 bases and J dropped 6; count of bases not matched to a gene: 6. This CDR3 contains 14 residues. CDR3 amino acids: CASSGGGALDTQYF. DNA for the CDR3: TGTGCCAGCAGCGGCGGGGGGGCCCTGGATACGCAGTATTTT.

This chain joins TRBV27 and TRBJ2-1; D could derive from TRBD1 or TRBD2 (5 bases each). From germline, CDR1 is MNHEY and CDR2 SMNVEV (reference sequence). The V and J ends lost 5 bases and 4 bases respectively, with 12 bases between them. This CDR3 is built from 14 residues. This CDR3 reads CASSPQGAYNEQFF. The CDR3, as DNA: TGTGCCAGCAGTCCGCAGGGAGCATACAATGAGCAGTTCTTC.

On this clone itself: The sample holds other DNA sequences that translate to the same CDR3. The chain joins TRBV5-1 to TRBJ2-5; 7 bases line up with TRBD2. The CDR3 loop spans 14 amino acids. CDR1 SGHRS and CDR2 YFSETQ come from the germline V gene. Trimming at V came to 5 bases and at J to 2 bases, leaving 6 bases not matched to a gene. The CDR3 sequence is CASSSASGQETQYF. CDR3 bases: TGCGCCAGCAGTTCGGCTAGCGGACAAGAGACCCAGTACTTC.

The gene calls are TRBV23-1 and TRBJ1-2; D gene ambiguous. TRBV23-1 falls under the ORF class, with uncertain function. Trimming shortened V by 0 bases and J by 2 bases, and 16 bases separated the two germline ends. CDR3 length: 17 amino acids. CDR3 sequence: CASSQSSYSPANYGYTF. CDR3 coding DNA: TGCGCCAGCAGTCAATCATCGTACAGCCCAGCCAACTATGGCTACACCTTC.